The next 19 T cell receptor beta chains were all read from a single sample in a study of shared clonotypes between healthy human individuals. The assay was immunoSEQ multiplex PCR, and TCRdb's table has in-frame clones only and misses some. Of approximately 2.1 million clones listed, 80% to 95% are singletons. Sequencing was done on a sample of naive CD4+ T cells from PBMCs. Subset specified: CD45RA+ positively selected. These receptors were taken from a man in his late teens or twenties in good health. Some clones in this sample may be carry-over from other donors' samples.

J is TRBJ2-7 and V is TRBV28; no reliable D call. The CDR3 consists of 15 residues. Trimming took 5 bases from V and 0 from J, leaving 14 bases between them. The germline gives CDR1 MDHEN, CDR2 SYDVKM. CDR3 bases: TGTGCCAGCAGTCGCGGTCCATCCAGCTCCTACGAGCAGTACTTC. Translation gives CASSRGPSSSYEQYF.

This rearrangement joins TRBV4-1 to TRBJ2-5; 7 nucleotides align to TRBD2. Germline CDR1 and CDR2: MGHRA and YSYEKL. The CDR3 has 18 residues. Trimming at V came to 4 bases and at J to 2 bases, leaving 16 bases not matched to a gene. CDR3 amino acids: CASSPYLISGGNQETQYF. The CDR3 coding sequence is TGCGCCAGCAGCCCTTATCTAATTTCCGGGGGGAATCAAGAGACCCAGTACTTC.

The chain employs TRBV28 and TRBJ1-2; 10 bases fit TRBD1. CDR1 MDHEN and CDR2 SYDVKM come from the germline V gene. The CDR3 covers 17 residues. V lost 7 bases, J lost 4 bases, and 15 bases stayed unmatched. The CDR3 DNA follows: TGTGCCAGCAAGGATGGACAGGGGGTGGGAAGGACCTATGGCTACACCTTC. Residues: CASKDGQGVGRTYGYTF.

V and J are TRBV28 and TRBJ2-5; 7 bases are shared with TRBD2. The V and J ends lost 6 bases and 4 bases, in that order; junction bases with no gene match: 5. The germline V gene encodes CDR1 MDHEN and CDR2 SYDVKM. The CDR3 spans 13 residues. CDR3: CASREAGLETQYF. Written as DNA, the CDR3 is TGTGCCAGCAGAGAAGCGGGACTAGAGACCCAGTACTTC.

This clone was seen a single time. V usage is TRBV29-1 and J usage is TRBJ1-4; D uncertain. This CDR3 comprises 13 residues. CDR1 SQVTM and CDR2 ANQGSEA come from the germline V gene. V lost 3 bases, J lost 0 bases, and 5 bases lay in between. The chain's CDR3 is CSVERATNEKLFF. The CDR3 region has the DNA TGCAGCGTTGAGAGGGCAACTAATGAAAAACTGTTTTTT. Complete variable domain (other parts from reference TRBV29-1 and TRBJ1-4): SAVISQKPSRDICQRGTSLTIQCQVDSQVTMMFWYRQQPGQSLTLIATANQGSEATYESGFVIDKFPISRPNLTFSTLTVSNMSPEDSSIYLCSVERATNEKLFFGSGTQLSVL.

Comment on this clone: Other DNA sequences in the same sample also yield this CDR3. This chain connects TRBV28 to TRBJ1-5, with TRBD1 identical over 10 bases. CDR1 MDHEN and CDR2 SYDVKM come from the germline V gene. Losses at the gene ends were 6 bases for V and 5 bases for J; bases not matched to a gene: 4. The CDR3 runs to 14 residues. CDR3 DNA: TGTGCCAGCAGCTCCGGACAGGGGGATCAGCCCCAGCATTTT. This codes for CASSSGQGDQPQHF.

The chain employs TRBV30 and TRBJ2-5; D possibly corresponds to TRBD1 (6 bases). The CDR3 spans 14 residues. Germline V gene sequence: CDR1 GTSNPN, CDR2 SVGIG (reference sequence). The V gene lost 5 bases and the J gene lost 5 bases, with 18 bases spanning the gap. The CDR3 here is CAWGGRGGSETQYF. The CDR3 coding sequence is TGTGCCTGGGGGGGCAGAGGGGGTTCGGAGACCCAGTACTTC.

The chain combines TRBV13 with TRBJ2-1, with 8 bases identical to TRBD1. CDR1 is PRHDT and CDR2 is FYEKMQ in the germline V gene (reference sequence). V was clipped by 7 bases and J by 5 bases; unmatched bases: 7. The CDR3 extends over 14 amino acids. CDR3 DNA sequence: TGTGCCAGCAAAACGGGGACAGGACACAATGAGCAGTTCTTC. Translating it yields CASKTGTGHNEQFF.

The chain uses TRBV28 and TRBJ1-1; the D gene is possibly TRBD1 (5 bases). CDR1 is MDHEN and CDR2 is SYDVKM in the germline V gene. The CDR3 sequence is 15 residues long. Trimming removed 5 bases at V and 5 bases at J, with 18 bases between. The CDR3 nucleotides read TGTGCCAGCAGTGGCCGGGGCGCCCCGGGAACTGAAGCTTTCTTT. This encodes CASSGRGAPGTEAFF. The whole variable domain, filled in from reference TRBV28 and TRBJ1-1, reads DVKVTQSSRYLVKRTGEKVFLECVQDMDHENMFWYRQDPGLGLRLIYFSYDVKMKEKGDIPEGYSVSREKKERFSLILESASTNQTSMYLCASSGRGAPGTEAFFGQGTRLTVV.

With respect to this clone: Other DNA sequences in the same sample also yield this CDR3. Written as DNA, the CDR3 is TGCGCCAGCAGCACGGGAGTGAACACTGAAGCTTTCTTT. Its translation is CASSTGVNTEAFF. The rearrangement uses TRBV5-1 and TRBJ1-1; D is uncertain. CDR3 length: 13 amino acids. Germline assignment: CDR1 SGHRS and CDR2 YFSETQ. The V end lost 4 bases, the J end lost 0 bases, and 7 bases lay between the germline ends.

This chain joins TRBV30 and TRBJ2-1, with 9 bases identical to TRBD2. Trimming removed 1 base from V and 6 bases from J; junction bases left unmatched: 7. Per the germline V gene, CDR1 is GTSNPN and CDR2 is SVGIG (reference sequence). This CDR3 has 15 residues. CDR3 residues: CAWSAGLARTNEQFF. The DNA of the CDR3 is TGTGCCTGGAGTGCGGGACTAGCCCGCACCAATGAGCAGTTCTTC.

The chain joins TRBV25-1 to TRBJ2-7; 7 bases line up with TRBD1. The CDR3 consists of 14 residues. V gave up 4 bases and J gave up 3 bases; unmatched junction bases: 6. CDR1 MGHDK and CDR2 SYGVNS come from the germline V gene. The CDR3 region has the DNA TGTGCCAGCAGTGGACAGGGATCTTTCTACGAGCAGTACTTC. As protein: CASSGQGSFYEQYF.

Worth noting for this clone: Different DNA sequences within this sample yield the same CDR3. V and J are TRBV9 and TRBJ2-1; D perhaps matches TRBD1 (5 bases). Trimming took 0 bases from V and 3 from J, leaving 7 bases between them. The CDR3 has 14 residues. Germline V lookup: CDR1 SGDLS, CDR2 YYNGEE. In DNA, the CDR3 is TGTGCCAGCAGCGTAGTTGACAGCTACAATGAGCAGTTCTTC. Its translation: CASSVVDSYNEQFF.

The V gene is TRBV9, the J gene TRBJ1-4; 7 bases match TRBD1. Germline loops: CDR1 SGDLS, CDR2 YYNGEE. This CDR3 contains 14 residues. J gave up 4 bases and V 4 bases, and 4 bases lay outside the gene matches. The CDR3 reads CASSTGTVNEKLFF. CDR3 DNA: TGTGCCAGCAGCACAGGGACAGTTAATGAAAAACTGTTTTTT.

This chain links TRBV6-6 with TRBJ2-7, with D perhaps matching TRBD2 (6 bases). Germline loops: CDR1 MNHNY, CDR2 SVGAGI (reference sequence). The V gene lost 7 bases and the J gene lost 6 bases, with 19 bases spanning the gap. The CDR3 covers 14 residues. The CDR3 DNA reads as TGTGCCAGCAATACGGGACTCAGCTACTCCGAGCAGTACTTC. Translating gives CASNTGLSYSEQYF.

The gene calls are TRBV5-1 and TRBJ2-2, with 10 bases matching TRBD2. Germline lookup yields CDR1 SGHRS and CDR2 YFSETQ. V lost 1 base and J lost 7; bases outside the gene matches: 7. CDR3 size: 16 residues. CDR3 loop: CASSLMASGSLGELFF. The CDR3 nucleotides read TGCGCCAGCAGCTTGATGGCTAGCGGGAGTCTCGGGGAGCTGTTTTTT.

The gene calls are TRBV11-2 and TRBJ2-1; 8 bases fit TRBD2. The CDR3 covers 16 residues. In germline, CDR1 is SGHAT, CDR2 FQNNGV. Losses at the gene ends were 5 bases for V and 7 bases for J; bases not matched to a gene: 13. CDR3 DNA sequence: TGTGCCAGCAGCCCTCTCCTGTCTAGCGGGCAAAATGAGCAGTTCTTC. This translates into CASSPLLSSGQNEQFF.

This chain connects TRBV28 to TRBJ2-2, with D perhaps TRBD2 (7 bases). Trimming stripped 3 bases from V and 7 bases from J, with 24 bases between. The CDR3 runs 18 residues. Germline CDR1 MDHEN, CDR2 SYDVKM. For the CDR3, the DNA is TGTGCCAGCAGTTTCGGGGGCGGGAGCCGCCCCGGGGGCGGGGAGCTGTTTTTT. Its translation is CASSFGGGSRPGGGELFF.

The chain uses TRBV6-6 and TRBJ1-1; 9 bases match TRBD1. CDR3 length equals 16 residues. The J segment lost 6 bases and the V segment lost 2 bases, leaving 10 bases of the junction unmatched. CDR1 and CDR2 (germline): MNHNY, SVGAGI (reference sequence). For the CDR3, the DNA is TGTGCCAGCAGTTACGAACCAATGGGACAGGGACCTGAAGCTTTCTTT. This encodes CASSYEPMGQGPEAFF.